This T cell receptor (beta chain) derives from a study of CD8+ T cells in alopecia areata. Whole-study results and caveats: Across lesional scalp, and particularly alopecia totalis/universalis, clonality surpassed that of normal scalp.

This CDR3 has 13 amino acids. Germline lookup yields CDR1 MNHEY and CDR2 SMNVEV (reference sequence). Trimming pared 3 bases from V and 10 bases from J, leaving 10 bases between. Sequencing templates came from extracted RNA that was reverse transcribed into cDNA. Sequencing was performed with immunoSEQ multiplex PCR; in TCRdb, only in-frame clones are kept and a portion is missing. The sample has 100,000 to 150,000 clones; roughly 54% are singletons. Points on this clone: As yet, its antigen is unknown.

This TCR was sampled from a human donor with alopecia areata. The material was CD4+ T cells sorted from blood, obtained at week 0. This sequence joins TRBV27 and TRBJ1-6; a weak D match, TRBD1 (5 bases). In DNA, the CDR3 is TGTGCCAGCAGTTTGGGGGTTCGCTCACCCCTCCACTTT. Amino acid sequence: CASSLGVRSPLHF.